The present T cell receptor beta chain was sequenced within a study of blood T cell repertoires in COVID-19. Study context: PBMCs, B-cell-depleted T cells, or T cells were the source of the cDNA or gDNA that made up the material.

Original methodology: Cell counts per sample came from amplifying reference gene primers. Sequencing was performed with immunoSEQ multiplex PCR; in TCRdb, only in-frame clones are kept and a portion is missing. V, J and clone size derive from that table, while D and trimming were established from the DNA sequence. The sample holds about 220,000 clones; roughly 84% are singletons and the top ten take 5.1%. CDR1 is SGHAT and CDR2 is FQNNGV in the germline V gene. This CDR3 region has 15 residues. Trimming took off 1 base at V and 5 bases at J, with 14 bases between the two ends. The J gene is TRBJ2-5, the V gene TRBV11-2; D possibly corresponds to TRBD1 (5 bases). This receptor was obtained from a woman aged 60-70 years who had recovered from COVID-19. Sequenced: peripheral blood. The CDR3 reads CASSLVRDRRETQYF. CDR3 in DNA: TGTGCCAGCAGCTTAGTCAGAGACAGAAGGGAGACCCAGTACTTC.